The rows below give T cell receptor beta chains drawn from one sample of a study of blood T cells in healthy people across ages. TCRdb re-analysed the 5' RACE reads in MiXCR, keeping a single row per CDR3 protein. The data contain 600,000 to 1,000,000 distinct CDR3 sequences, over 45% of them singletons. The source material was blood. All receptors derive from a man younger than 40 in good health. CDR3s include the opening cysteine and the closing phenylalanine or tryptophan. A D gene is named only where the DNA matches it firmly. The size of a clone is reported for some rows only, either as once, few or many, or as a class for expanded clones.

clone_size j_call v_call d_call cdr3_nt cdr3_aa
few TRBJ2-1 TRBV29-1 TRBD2 TGCAGCGTTACTCCCCCGACTAGCGGAAACAATGAGCAGTTCTTC CSVTPPTSGNNEQFF
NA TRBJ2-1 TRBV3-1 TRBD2 TGTGCCAGCAGCCGGGGGACTAGCGGGATAATGGAGCAGTTCTTC CASSRGTSGIMEQFF
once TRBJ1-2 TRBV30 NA TGTGCCTGGAGTGTAGGGGGGGGGCTCCTTAGAGGCTACACCTTC CAWSVGGGLLRGYTF
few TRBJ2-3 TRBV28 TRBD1 TGTGCCAGCAGTTCCAGGACAGGGGACAGCACAGATACGCAGTATTTT CASSSRTGDSTDTQYF
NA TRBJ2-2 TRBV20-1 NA TGCAGTGCTAGCAGCCAGAACACCGGGGAGCTGTTTTTT CSASSQNTGELFF
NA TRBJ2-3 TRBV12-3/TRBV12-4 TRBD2 TGTGCCAGCAGTTTAGGCGGGGGGGCTAATGGGGATACGCAGTATTTT CASSLGGGANGDTQYF
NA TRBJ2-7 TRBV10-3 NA TGTGCCATCAGTGAGTTAGAATACGAGCAGTACTTC CAISELEYEQYF
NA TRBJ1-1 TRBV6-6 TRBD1 TGTGCCAGCAGTTTGCGGGGACAGATCACTGAAGCTTTCTTT CASSLRGQITEAFF
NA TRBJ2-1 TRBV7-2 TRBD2 TGTGCCAGCAGTCCAGCCGGGACTAGCAACAATGAGCAGTTCTTC CASSPAGTSNNEQFF
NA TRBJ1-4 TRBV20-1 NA TGCAGTGCCAGCATCCGGGATAATGAAAAACTGTTTTTT CSASIRDNEKLFF
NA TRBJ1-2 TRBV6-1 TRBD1 TGTGCCAGCAAGCCGGACAGGGATGGCTACACCTTC CASKPDRDGYTF
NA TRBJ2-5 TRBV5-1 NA TGCGCCAGCAGCCCGGTCTCCCTCCAAGAGACCCAGTACTTC CASSPVSLQETQYF
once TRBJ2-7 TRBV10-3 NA TGTGCCATCAGTGGGGAACGCGAGCAGTACTTC CAISGEREQYF
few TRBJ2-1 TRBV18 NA TGTGCCAGCTCAAGGAGACGGGAGAGGAACAATGAGCAGTTCTTC CASSRRRERNNEQFF
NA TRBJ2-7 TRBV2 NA TGTGCCAAGGAGGCGGTCGAGGGCACCTACGAGCAGTACTTC CAKEAVEGTYEQYF
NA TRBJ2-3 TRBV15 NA TGTGCCACCGCGATTAATAAGAGAAGCACAGATACGCAGTATTTT CATAINKRSTDTQYF
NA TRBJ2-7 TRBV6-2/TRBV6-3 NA TGTGCCAGCAAAGATACGGGAAACGACGAGCAGTACTTC CASKDTGNDEQYF
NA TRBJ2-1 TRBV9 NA TGTGCCAGCAGCGTCGGGACGGTGGGCAATGAGCAGTTCTTC CASSVGTVGNEQFF
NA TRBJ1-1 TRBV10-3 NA TGTGCCATCAGTGAGAGGGGGACTGAAGTTTTCTTT CAISERGTEVFF
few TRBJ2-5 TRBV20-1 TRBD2 TGCAGTGCTCCACGGGGAGCGGGAGGGCCTGGGGAGACCCAGTACTTC CSAPRGAGGPGETQYF
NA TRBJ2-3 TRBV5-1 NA TGCGCCAGCAGCGTACGGCTACAGAGCTACGAAGATACGCAGTATTTT CASSVRLQSYEDTQYF
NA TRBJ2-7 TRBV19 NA TGTGCCAGTAGTAAGGGGCGACCAAGGCTGATCTACGAGCAGTACTTC CASSKGRPRLIYEQYF
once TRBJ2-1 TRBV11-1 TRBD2 TGTGCCAGCAGCTTGGCGGGAGGGCCGAGAAATGAGCAGTTCTTC CASSLAGGPRNEQFF